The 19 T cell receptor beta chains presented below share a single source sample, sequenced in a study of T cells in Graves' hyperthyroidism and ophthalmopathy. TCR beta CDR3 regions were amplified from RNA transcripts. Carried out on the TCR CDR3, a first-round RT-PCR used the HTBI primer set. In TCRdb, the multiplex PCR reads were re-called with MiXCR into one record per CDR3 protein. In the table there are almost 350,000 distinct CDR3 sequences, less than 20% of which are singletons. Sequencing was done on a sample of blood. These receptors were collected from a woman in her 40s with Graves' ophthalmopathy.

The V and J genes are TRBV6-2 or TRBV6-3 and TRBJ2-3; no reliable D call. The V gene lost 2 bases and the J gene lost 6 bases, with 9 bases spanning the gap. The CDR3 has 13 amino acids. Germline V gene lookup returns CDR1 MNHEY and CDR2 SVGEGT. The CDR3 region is CASSYPALDTQYF. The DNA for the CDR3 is TGTGCCAGCAGTTACCCTGCTCTGGATACGCAGTATTTT.

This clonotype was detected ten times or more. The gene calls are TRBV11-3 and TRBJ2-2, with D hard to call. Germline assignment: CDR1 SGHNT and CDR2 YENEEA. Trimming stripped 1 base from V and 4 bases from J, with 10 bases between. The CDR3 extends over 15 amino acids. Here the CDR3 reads CASSLVVGSTGELFF. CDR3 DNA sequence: TGTGCCAGCAGCTTAGTTGTGGGGTCCACCGGGGAGCTGTTTTTT.

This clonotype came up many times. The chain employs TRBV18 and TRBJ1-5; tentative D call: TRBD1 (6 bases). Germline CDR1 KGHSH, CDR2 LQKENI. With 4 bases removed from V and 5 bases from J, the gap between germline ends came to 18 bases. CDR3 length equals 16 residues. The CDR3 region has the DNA TGTGCCAGCTCACTAGGGGGGGGCGTCCCGTATCAGCCCCAGCATTTT. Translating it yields CASSLGGGVPYQPQHF.

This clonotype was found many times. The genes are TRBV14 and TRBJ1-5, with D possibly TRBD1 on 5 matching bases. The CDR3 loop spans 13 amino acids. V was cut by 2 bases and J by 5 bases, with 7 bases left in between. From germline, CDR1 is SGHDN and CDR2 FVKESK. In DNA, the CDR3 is TGTGCCAGCAGCCAATCGACAGATCAGCCCCAGCATTTT. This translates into CASSQSTDQPQHF.

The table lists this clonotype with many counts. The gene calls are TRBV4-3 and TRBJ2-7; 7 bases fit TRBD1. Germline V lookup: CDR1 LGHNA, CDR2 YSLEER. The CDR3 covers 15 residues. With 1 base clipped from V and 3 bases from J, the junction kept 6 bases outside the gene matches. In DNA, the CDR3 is TGCGCCAGCAGCCAAGGAGAGGGGGCCAACTACGAGCAGTACTTC. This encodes CASSQGEGANYEQYF.

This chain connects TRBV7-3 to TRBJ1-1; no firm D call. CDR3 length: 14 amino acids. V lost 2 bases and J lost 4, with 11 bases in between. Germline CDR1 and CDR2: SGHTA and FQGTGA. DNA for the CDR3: TGTGCCAGCAGCTTAGTAGGAAGGAGCACTGAAGCTTTCTTT. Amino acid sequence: CASSLVGRSTEAFF.

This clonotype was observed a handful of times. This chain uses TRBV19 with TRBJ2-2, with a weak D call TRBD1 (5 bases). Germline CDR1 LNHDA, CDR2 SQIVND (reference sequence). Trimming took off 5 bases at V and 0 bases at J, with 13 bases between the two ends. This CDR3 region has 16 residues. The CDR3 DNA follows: TGTGCCAGTAGTCTTCGGGCAGGGACGAACACCGGGGAGCTGTTTTTT. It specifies CASSLRAGTNTGELFF. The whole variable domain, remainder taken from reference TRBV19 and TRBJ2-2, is DGGITQSPKYLFRKEGQNVTLSCEQNLNHDAMYWYRQDPGQGLRLIYYSQIVNDFQKGDIAEGYSVSREKKESFPLTVTSAQKNPTAFYLCASSLRAGTNTGELFFGEGSRLTVL.

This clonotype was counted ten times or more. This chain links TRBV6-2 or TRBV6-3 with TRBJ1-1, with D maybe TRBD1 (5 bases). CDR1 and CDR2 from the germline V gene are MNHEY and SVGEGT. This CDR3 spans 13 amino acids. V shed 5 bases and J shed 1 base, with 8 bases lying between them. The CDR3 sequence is CASSGRENTEAFF. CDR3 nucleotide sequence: TGTGCCAGCAGTGGCAGGGAGAACACTGAAGCTTTCTTT.

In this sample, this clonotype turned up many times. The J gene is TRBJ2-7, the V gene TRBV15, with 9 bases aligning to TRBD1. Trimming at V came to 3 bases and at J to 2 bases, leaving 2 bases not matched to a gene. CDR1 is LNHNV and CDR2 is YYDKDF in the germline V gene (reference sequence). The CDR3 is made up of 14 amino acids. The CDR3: CATSSWDRAYEQYF. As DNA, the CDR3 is TGTGCCACCAGCAGTTGGGACAGGGCCTACGAGCAGTACTTC.

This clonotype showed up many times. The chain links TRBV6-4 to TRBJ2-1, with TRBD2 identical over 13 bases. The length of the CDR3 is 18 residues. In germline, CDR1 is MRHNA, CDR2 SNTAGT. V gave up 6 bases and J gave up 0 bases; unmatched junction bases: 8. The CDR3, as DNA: TGTGCCAGCAGACCCGGGACTAGCGGGACCGACTCCTACAATGAGCAGTTCTTC. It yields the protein CASRPGTSGTDSYNEQFF.

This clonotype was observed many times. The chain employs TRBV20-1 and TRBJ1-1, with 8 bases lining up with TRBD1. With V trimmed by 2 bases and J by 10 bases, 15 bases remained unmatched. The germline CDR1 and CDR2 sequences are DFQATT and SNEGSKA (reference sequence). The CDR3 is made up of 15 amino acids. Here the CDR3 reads CSARLRDRTPPGAFF. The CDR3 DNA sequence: TGCAGTGCTAGACTCCGGGACAGGACGCCGCCGGGAGCTTTCTTT.

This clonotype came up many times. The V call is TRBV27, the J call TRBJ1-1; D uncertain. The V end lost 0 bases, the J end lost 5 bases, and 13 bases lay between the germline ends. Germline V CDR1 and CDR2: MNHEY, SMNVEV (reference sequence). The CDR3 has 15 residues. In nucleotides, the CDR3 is TGTGCCAGCAGTTTATCGGTTCCGGGTCGGACTGAAGCTTTCTTT. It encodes CASSLSVPGRTEAFF.

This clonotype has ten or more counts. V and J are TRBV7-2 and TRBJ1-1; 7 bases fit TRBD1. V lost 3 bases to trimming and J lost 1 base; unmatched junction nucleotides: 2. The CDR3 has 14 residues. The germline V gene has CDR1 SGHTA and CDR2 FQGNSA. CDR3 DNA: TGTGCCAGCAGCTTCAGGGGGTGGAACACTGAAGCTTTCTTT. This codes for CASSFRGWNTEAFF.

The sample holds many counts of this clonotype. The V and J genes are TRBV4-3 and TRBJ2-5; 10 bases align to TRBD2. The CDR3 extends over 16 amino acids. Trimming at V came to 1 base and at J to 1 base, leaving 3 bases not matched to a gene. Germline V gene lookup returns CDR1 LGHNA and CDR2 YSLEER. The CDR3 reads CASSQGLAGGQETQYF. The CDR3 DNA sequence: TGCGCCAGCAGCCAAGGCTTAGCGGGAGGCCAAGAGACCCAGTACTTC.

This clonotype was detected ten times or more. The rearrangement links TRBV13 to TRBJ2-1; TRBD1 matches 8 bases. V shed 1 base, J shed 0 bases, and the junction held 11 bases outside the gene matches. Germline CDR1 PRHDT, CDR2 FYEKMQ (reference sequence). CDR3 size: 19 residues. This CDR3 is CASSLVGQGIGASYNEQFF. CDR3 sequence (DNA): TGTGCCAGCAGCTTAGTCGGACAGGGCATCGGGGCCTCCTACAATGAGCAGTTCTTC.

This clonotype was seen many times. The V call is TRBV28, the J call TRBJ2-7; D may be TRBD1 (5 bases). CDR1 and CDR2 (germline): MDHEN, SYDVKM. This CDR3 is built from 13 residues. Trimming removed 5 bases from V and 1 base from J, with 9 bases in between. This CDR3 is CASSTQGSYEQYF. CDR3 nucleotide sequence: TGTGCCAGCAGTACCCAGGGTTCCTACGAGCAGTACTTC.

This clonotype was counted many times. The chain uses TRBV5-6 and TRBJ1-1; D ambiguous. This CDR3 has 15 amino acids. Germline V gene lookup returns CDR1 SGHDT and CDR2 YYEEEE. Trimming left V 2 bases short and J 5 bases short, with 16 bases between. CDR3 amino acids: CASSFNVVPGTEAFF. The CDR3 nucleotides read TGTGCCAGCAGCTTTAATGTCGTTCCGGGTACTGAAGCTTTCTTT.

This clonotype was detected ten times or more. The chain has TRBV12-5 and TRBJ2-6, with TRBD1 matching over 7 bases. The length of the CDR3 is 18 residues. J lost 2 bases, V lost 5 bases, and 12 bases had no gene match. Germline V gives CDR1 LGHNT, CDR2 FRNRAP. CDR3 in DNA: TGTGCTAGTGGTGCATGGGACAGTCTCTTGACTGGGGCCAACGTCCTGACTTTC. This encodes CASGAWDSLLTGANVLTF.

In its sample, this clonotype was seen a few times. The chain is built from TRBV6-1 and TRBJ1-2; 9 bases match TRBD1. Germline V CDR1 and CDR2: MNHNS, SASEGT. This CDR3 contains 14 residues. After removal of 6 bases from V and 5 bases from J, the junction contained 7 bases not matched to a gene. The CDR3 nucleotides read TGTGCCAGCAGGCGGGACAGGGAAATTTATGGCTACACCTTC. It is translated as CASRRDREIYGYTF.